This T cell receptor (beta chain) was observed in a study of blood T cell repertoires in COVID-19 (TCRdb year 2020). Some background on the complete study: Samples from collaborators originated in the United States, Italy and Spain and spanned both the acute and convalescent phases of COVID-19. Nearly every sample came with metadata listing a de-identified subject ID, COVID-19 status, age in years and sex. Where available, HLA class I and class II types were taken from metadata supplied by the sample provider and were not determined by assay-based typing. Deeply sampled blood TCRbeta repertoires from subjects exposed to, actively infected with, or recovered from COVID-19 were included in the dataset. The samples were drawn from the first 160 participants of the ongoing ImmuneRACE study and from 1,254 subjects provided by 6 global collaborators. The repertoires were released in a freely available public database intended as a resource for research on the immune response to SARS-CoV-2. The prospective study material was composed of cDNA or gDNA derived from T cells, B-cell-depleted T cells, or PBMCs.

TCRbeta CDR3 regions were amplified from genomic DNA using the immunoSEQ Assay, a bias-controlled multiplex PCR. Processing in the source paper ran as follows. The number of nucleated cells in each sample was estimated from the amplification of reference gene primers within the assay. To quantify the absolute abundance of each unique TCRbeta CDR3 rearrangement, sequence reads were collapsed and filtered. For each sample, productive Simpson clonality was calculated as the square root of Simpson's diversity index over productive rearrangements. The table comes from immuneACCESS by way of TCRdb, which keeps in-frame sequences with V and J called. Part of the clones is missing from these tables; in studies checked, under half for an unresolved V gene and the rest for unknown reasons. The V and J calls and clone size were taken over from that table, and D and trimming were inferred from the DNA. For this sample there are tens of thousands of clones; about 90% appear just once. About 13% of the sample is in the top ten clones.

Each collaborating institution followed its own protocols to collect whole blood in K2EDTA tubes. For TCRbeta analysis, collaborators shipped samples as frozen whole blood, isolated PBMCs, or DNA extracted from either of those sample types. The paper as a whole reports these results and caveats: The quantity of clinical and demographic metadata differed by source and by participant and was supplied without curation.

This clone has a handful of counts. Its target antigen remains unknown. One base away there is no much larger clone; base qualities are not given. Trimming removed 6 bases from V and 6 bases from J, leaving 13 bases between the germline ends. The CDR3 holds 13 amino acids from the cysteine to the phenylalanine. Only the CDR3 DNA stays, 39 bases, in frame from base 1. Here the chain combines TRBV12-3 or TRBV12-4 and TRBJ2-3, with TRBD2 tentatively as D gene (6 bases match). This TCR was sampled from a human donor with active COVID-19. The donor label of this sample is uncertain. Material: peripheral blood. The bases read TGTGCCAGCAGCCGGACCGGAGGGGATACGCAGTATTTT. The resulting protein is CASSRTGGDTQYF.